Each of the 29 T cell receptor beta chains below was sequenced from the same sample in a study of cytomegalovirus exposure and HLA in healthy donors. The PCR contained 60 Vbeta and 13 Jbeta primers. Produced via immunoSEQ multiplex PCR; TCRdb's table is partial and in-frame only. This sample has around 200,000 clones, with about four fifths found just once. The sequenced sample was PBMCs. These receptors originate from a woman between 45 and 60 years old in good health and CMV-seropositive.

V usage is TRBV27 and J usage is TRBJ1-1; D uncertain. Looked up from germline, CDR1 is MNHEY and CDR2 is SMNVEV (reference sequence). Trimming took off 6 bases at V and 5 bases at J, with 10 bases between the two ends. CDR3 length equals 12 residues. CDR3 protein: CASSRSGTEAFF. CDR3 sequence (DNA): TGTGCCAGCAGCCGGTCGGGGACTGAAGCTTTCTTT.

The chain employs TRBV7-3 and TRBJ2-1, with 14 bases fitting TRBD2. The CDR3 spans 17 residues. With 5 bases clipped from V and 4 bases from J, the junction kept 7 bases outside the gene matches. The germline gives CDR1 SGHTA, CDR2 FQGTGA. The CDR3 sequence is CASSAGLAGGLYNEQFF. DNA of the CDR3: TGTGCCAGCAGCGCCGGACTAGCGGGGGGACTTTACAATGAGCAGTTCTTC.

The chain combines TRBV6-5 with TRBJ1-1, with a weak D call TRBD1 (5 bases). Germline CDR1 reads MNHEY; CDR2 reads SVGAGI. The CDR3 totals 13 residues. V gave up 5 bases and J gave up 0 bases, with 7 bases separating them. The CDR3 here is CASSRQLNTEAFF. The CDR3 coding sequence is TGTGCCAGCAGTCGACAGCTGAACACTGAAGCTTTCTTT.

The chain employs TRBV4-2 and TRBJ2-1; 7 bases are a match to TRBD2. Germline V CDR1 and CDR2: LGHNA, YNFKEQ. The V segment lost 8 bases and the J segment 8 bases; nucleotides outside the gene matches: 9. The CDR3 contains 13 residues. CDR3 protein: CASRFSGVDEQFF. CDR3 nucleotides: TGTGCCAGCCGATTCAGCGGGGTGGATGAGCAGTTCTTC.

CDR3 nucleotides: TGTGCCTGCTTAGTCCCGGGAGCCTCCTACGAGCAGTACTTC. Its protein product is CACLVPGASYEQYF. The chain recombines TRBV30 with TRBJ2-7; D possibly corresponds to TRBD2 (6 bases). The CDR3 loop spans 14 amino acids. With 6 bases removed from V and 0 bases from J, the gap between germline ends came to 15 bases. CDR1 is GTSNPN and CDR2 is SVGIG in the germline V gene (reference sequence).

CDR3 protein: CASSYDRNTGELFF. The CDR3 DNA follows: TGTGCCAGCAGTTATGACAGAAACACCGGGGAGCTGTTTTTT. J is TRBJ2-2 and V is TRBV6-5; possibly TRBD1 for D (5 bases). This CDR3 has 14 residues. V lost 3 bases to trimming and J lost 2 bases, with 7 bases between them. Germline V CDR1 and CDR2: MNHEY, SVGAGI.

The chain recombines TRBV9 with TRBJ1-3; D is uncertain. V was trimmed by 1 base and J by 1 base, leaving 9 bases between them. Germline loops: CDR1 SGDLS, CDR2 YYNGEE. CDR3 length: 15 amino acids. CDR3: CASSVSTRSGNTIYF. The CDR3 bases are TGTGCCAGCAGCGTATCCACGAGATCTGGAAACACCATATATTTT.

The chain is built from TRBV28 and TRBJ1-6; weak D call: TRBD1 (5 bases). CDR3 length: 12 amino acids. The V end was cut by 2 bases, the J end by 10 bases, with 6 bases between. Germline CDR1 is MDHEN and CDR2 is SYDVKM. The chain's CDR3 is CASSLKGSPLHF. In DNA, the CDR3 is TGTGCCAGCAGTTTAAAGGGGTCACCCCTCCACTTT. The full variable domain, with the rest looked up from reference TRBV28 and TRBJ1-6, is DVKVTQSSRYLVKRTGEKVFLECVQDMDHENMFWYRQDPGLGLRLIYFSYDVKMKEKGDIPEGYSVSREKKERFSLILESASTNQTSMYLCASSLKGSPLHFGNGTRLTVT.

CDR3 sequence (DNA): TGTGCCAGCAGCATACTAGACAATGAGCAGTTCTTC. Translation: CASSILDNEQFF. The V and J genes are TRBV7-3 and TRBJ2-1, with a possible D match to TRBD2 (5 bases). Germline CDR1 SGHTA, CDR2 FQGTGA. This CDR3 has 12 amino acids. The V end lost 5 bases, the J end lost 5 bases, and 7 bases lay between the germline ends.

This chain joins TRBV18 and TRBJ2-2; D gene ambiguous. The CDR3 is 13 amino acids. The V end was cut by 6 bases, the J end by 6 bases, with 11 bases between. The V gene's germline CDR1 is KGHSH and CDR2 LQKENI. Here the CDR3 DNA reads TGTGCCAGCTCGGTTCTCGGTCCCGGGGAGCTGTTTTTT. It is translated as CASSVLGPGELFF.

This clone was seen only a few times. This chain joins TRBV11-2 and TRBJ1-6; TRBD1 aligns across 9 bases. Trimming took 5 bases from V and 7 from J; bases not matched to a gene: 9. Germline assignment: CDR1 SGHAT and CDR2 FQNNGV. The CDR3 consists of 16 residues. This chain's CDR3 is CASSRTGTGRNSPLHF. The CDR3 bases are TGTGCCAGCAGCCGAACCGGGACAGGGAGGAATTCACCCCTCCACTTT.

This clone was recorded only once. This chain joins TRBV9 and TRBJ2-3; 9 nucleotides match TRBD2. Germline V gene data show CDR1 as SGDLS and CDR2 as YYNGEE. The junction had 6 bases not matched to a gene; V was cut back by 0 bases and J by 1 base. The CDR3 is 17 amino acids. In nucleotides, the CDR3 is TGTGCCAGCAGCGTAGGTGTAGGCGGGGGGGGCACAGATACGCAGTATTTT. Translated: CASSVGVGGGGTDTQYF.

This chain connects TRBV28 to TRBJ1-2; perhaps TRBD1 as D (6 bases). CDR3 length: 14 residues. Deletions cut 3 bases from V and 6 bases from J, with 14 bases between. CDR1 and CDR2 (germline): MDHEN, SYDVKM. The CDR3 reads CASSFHRERHGYTF. The CDR3, as DNA: TGTGCCAGCAGTTTCCACAGGGAAAGGCATGGCTACACCTTC.

The V gene is TRBV27, the J gene TRBJ2-7; 9 bases agree with TRBD2. Trimming cost V 2 bases and J 2 bases; bases outside gene matches: 7. The CDR3 is made up of 16 amino acids. The V gene's germline CDR1 is MNHEY and CDR2 SMNVEV (reference sequence). The DNA for the CDR3 is TGTGCCAGCAGTTTAATGTTGGCGGGGGGGGCCTACGAGCAGTACTTC. Protein sequence: CASSLMLAGGAYEQYF.

This sequence joins TRBV19 and TRBJ2-6; TRBD1 aligns across 9 bases. Looked up from germline, CDR1 is LNHDA and CDR2 is SQIVND (reference sequence). Trimming at V came to 6 bases and at J to 2 bases, leaving 8 bases not matched to a gene. The CDR3 is 17 amino acids. CDR3 sequence (DNA): TGTGCCAGTAGGGGGACAGGGAGGTTTACTGGGGCCAACGTCCTGACTTTC. This sequence encodes CASRGTGRFTGANVLTF.

The chain uses TRBV9 and TRBJ1-1, with 8 bases fitting TRBD1. Unmatched junction bases numbered 10, after V lost 4 bases and J lost 5 bases. Germline V gene data show CDR1 as SGDLS and CDR2 as YYNGEE. CDR3 size: 15 residues. DNA for the CDR3: TGTGCCAGCAGCCAAGCCCCACAGGGGGGGACTGAAGCTTTCTTT. Translated: CASSQAPQGGTEAFF. Combining the CDR3 with reference TRBV9 and TRBJ1-1 gives the whole variable domain DSGVTQTPKHLITATGQRVTLRCSPRSGDLSVYWYQQSLDQGLQFLIQYYNGEERAKGNILERFSAQQFPDLHSELNLSSLELGDSALYFCASSQAPQGGTEAFFGQGTRLTVV.

The chain has TRBV30 and TRBJ1-5; 7 positions agree with TRBD1. This CDR3 region has 14 residues. Germline CDR1 reads GTSNPN; CDR2 reads SVGIG (reference sequence). The V segment lost 2 bases and the J segment 2 bases; nucleotides outside the gene matches: 3. The chain's CDR3 is CAWSYGTGNQPQHF. Written as DNA, the CDR3 is TGTGCCTGGAGTTACGGGACAGGCAATCAGCCCCAGCATTTT.

The rearrangement uses TRBV4-2 and TRBJ2-2; D is perhaps TRBD2 (6 bases). Per germline, CDR1 LGHNA and CDR2 YNFKEQ. The V and J ends lost 1 base and 4 bases respectively, with 19 bases between them. CDR3 length: 18 residues. The CDR3 bases are TGTGCCAGCAGCCAAGGGGGGGAGACTAGGGGTCTCACCGGGGAGCTGTTTTTT. Its protein product is CASSQGGETRGLTGELFF.

V usage is TRBV28 and J usage is TRBJ2-1; 11 nucleotides align to TRBD1. Germline lookup yields CDR1 MDHEN and CDR2 SYDVKM. This CDR3 region has 18 residues. V was pared by 4 bases and J by 5 bases, with 13 bases of the junction left unmatched. The CDR3 loop reads CASSSPRRTGGFHNEQFF. In DNA form, the CDR3 reads TGTGCCAGCAGTTCCCCCAGGAGGACAGGGGGCTTTCACAATGAGCAGTTCTTC.

The V and J genes are TRBV2 and TRBJ2-7; D is possibly TRBD1 (5 bases). V was pared by 0 bases and J by 0 bases, with 6 bases between. The CDR3 consists of 14 residues. From germline, CDR1 is SNHLY and CDR2 FYNNEI. The CDR3 DNA reads as TGTGCCAGCAGTGAAGCAAGGGGCTCCTACGAGCAGTACTTC. Protein sequence: CASSEARGSYEQYF.

This clone was recorded once. This chain connects TRBV15 to TRBJ1-1, with D uncertain. Germline lookup yields CDR1 LNHNV and CDR2 YYDKDF (reference sequence). CDR3 length: 16 residues. Deletions cut 4 bases from V and 1 base from J, with 16 bases between. CDR3 in amino acids: CATSTLPWRGNTEAFF. The CDR3 bases are TGTGCCACCAGCACACTCCCCTGGCGGGGGAACACTGAAGCTTTCTTT.

The genes are TRBV7-3 and TRBJ2-3; 16 bases map to TRBD2. V gave up 2 bases and J gave up 2 bases; unmatched junction bases: 4. The CDR3 extends over 18 amino acids. Germline loops: CDR1 SGHTA, CDR2 FQGTGA. For the CDR3, the DNA is TGTGCCAGCAGCTTATGGGGACTAGCGGGGGGGAACACAGATACGCAGTATTTT. Translated, it gives CASSLWGLAGGNTDTQYF.

The chain joins TRBV5-1 to TRBJ1-1; 7 bases align to TRBD1. CDR1 is SGHRS and CDR2 is YFSETQ in the germline V gene. This CDR3 is 15 amino acids long. The J segment lost 4 bases and the V segment lost 8 bases, leaving 14 bases of the junction unmatched. CDR3 nucleotides: TGCGCCAGTCACTCACAGGGGCCGCGGGCCACTGAAGCTTTCTTT. This gives the protein CASHSQGPRATEAFF. The full variable domain, rest sourced from reference TRBV5-1 and TRBJ1-1, is KAGVTQTPRYLIKTRGQQVTLSCSPISGHRSVSWYQQTPGQGLQFLFEYFSETQRNKGNFPGRFSGRQFSNSRSEMNVSTLELGDSALYLCASHSQGPRATEAFFGQGTRLTVV.

A word on this clone: Relative to the germline gene, one junction end is altered; a read error may explain this. The V call is TRBV7-9, the J call TRBJ1-2; 8 nucleotides match TRBD1. Germline-derived CDR1 and CDR2 are SEHNR and FQNEAQ (reference sequence). This CDR3 has 12 residues. The CDR3 bases are TGTTCCAGCAGCCGGACAGGGTATGGCTACACCTTC. This translates into CSSSRTGYGYTF.

The CDR3 spells CASSLGGNSPLHF. CDR3 DNA: TGTGCCAGCAGCTTAGGCGGGAATTCACCCCTCCACTTT. The chain has TRBV11-3 and TRBJ1-6; D is unclear. Trimming cost V 1 base and J 7 bases, with 5 bases left between them. CDR1 is SGHNT, CDR2 YENEEA, per germline. This CDR3 comprises 13 residues. Combining the CDR3 with reference TRBV11-3 and TRBJ1-6 gives the whole variable domain EAGVVQSPRYKIIEKKQPVAFWCNPISGHNTLYWYLQNLGQGPELLIRYENEEAVDDSQLPKDRFSAERLKGVDSTLKIQPAELGDSAVYLCASSLGGNSPLHFGNGTRLTVT.

The chain employs TRBV11-2 and TRBJ1-6, with D hard to call. The CDR3 loop spans 13 amino acids. Trimming left V 5 bases short and J 7 bases short, with 9 bases between. Germline-derived CDR1 and CDR2 are SGHAT and FQNNGV. The DNA for the CDR3 is TGTGCCAGCAGCGTTGGCCAAAATTCACCCCTCCACTTT. Its protein product is CASSVGQNSPLHF. The full variable domain, completed using reference TRBV11-2 and TRBJ1-6, is EAGVAQSPRYKIIEKRQSVAFWCNPISGHATLYWYQQILGQGPKLLIQFQNNGVVDDSQLPKDRFSAERLKGVDSTLKIQPAKLEDSAVYLCASSVGQNSPLHFGNGTRLTVT.

V gene TRBV7-2 combines with J gene TRBJ1-2, with 8 positions matching TRBD1. V lost 5 bases to trimming and J lost 3 bases; unmatched junction nucleotides: 11. Germline V gene lookup returns CDR1 SGHTA and CDR2 FQGNSA. The CDR3 contains 16 residues. CDR3 loop: CASSQGQGAGDYGYTF. The CDR3, as DNA: TGTGCCAGCAGCCAGGGCCAGGGGGCCGGGGACTATGGCTACACCTTC.

This clone was detected only once. The rearrangement joins TRBV5-6 to TRBJ2-1; D may be TRBD2 (6 bases). Trimming cost V 0 bases and J 4 bases, with 11 bases left between them. The germline V gene has CDR1 SGHDT and CDR2 YYEEEE. The CDR3 has 15 residues. The CDR3 coding sequence is TGTGCCAGCAGCTTGGCCAGACTAGAATACAATGAGCAGTTCTTC. This gives the protein CASSLARLEYNEQFF.

This clone was counted a single time. The chain carries TRBV19 and TRBJ2-4; 8 nucleotides match TRBD1. The V gene end was trimmed by 8 bases and the J gene end by 3 bases; junction bases not matched to a gene: 6. The length of the CDR3 is 14 residues. Per germline, CDR1 LNHDA and CDR2 SQIVND (reference sequence). CDR3 DNA: TGTGCCAGTGCCGCGGGACAGGACAAAAACATTCAGTACTTC. This codes for CASAAGQDKNIQYF.